This T cell receptor (beta chain) was captured in a study of lung T cells in sarcoidosis with Löfgren's syndrome (dated by TCRdb to about 2017). General notes on the study: Sarcoidosis was characterized as a granulomatous disease that is mostly pulmonary, in which CD4+ T cells accumulate in bronchoalveolar lavage fluid. The repertoire analyses concentrated on Lofgren's syndrome patients.

On the study overall, not on this receptor specifically: Recognition of a sarcoidosis-associated antigen was only suggested, and the antigen itself remained putative and was not identified.

Sequencing was performed on an Illumina MiSeq. TCRdb redid the processing of the public reads, applying fastp at Q25 and MiXCR, and retained in-frame beta chains. CDR3 protein sequences are deduplicated, and each keeps its most common genes and DNA. This sample holds more than 50,000 distinct CDR3 sequences; around 21% were observed only once. The top ten clones comprise approximately 2.1% of the sample. This clonotype was seen a handful of times. It lacks a known antigen. No per-base quality is available; no much larger clone lies one base away. The sequenced sample was CD4+ T cells from PBMCs. The receptor was derived from a human donor with sarcoidosis (Löfgren's syndrome or another form), or a control subject (not recorded which).

The CDR3 corresponds to CASSPGTGAPEQFF. The bases are TGTGCCAGCAGCCCCGGGACAGGAGCACCTGAGCAGTTCTTC. The chain is made from TRBV3-1 and TRBJ2-1, and TRBD1 aligns with 8 junction nucleotides. After removal of 4 bases from V and 9 bases from J, the junction retains 8 bases not matched to a gene. Sequences LGHDT (CDR1) and YNNKEL (CDR2) are obtained from the germline V gene (reference sequence). From the cysteine up to the phenylalanine, the CDR3 has a length of 14 residues. Left in the record is the CDR3 DNA by itself, 42 bases read in frame from the first base.